Below are 28 T cell receptor beta chains sequenced from a single sample in a study of beta chain features in type 1 diabetes. Overall study findings and caveats: TCRB CDR3s were moderately but significantly shorter in Type 1 diabetes patients in all four CD4+ subsets.

No antigen has been identified for these receptors. Expressed TCRB transcripts were sequenced because the isolated RNA had all been reverse transcribed beforehand. Profiling relied on immunoSEQ multiplex PCR, and the TCRdb table lists in-frame clones only, not all of them. The sample gives 400,000 or so clones, roughly a tenth of which show up once; around 0.66% is in the top ten. Sequencing input: central memory CD4+ T cells from blood. Receptor source: a young man with type 1 diabetes.

This clone was counted between two and nine times. The chain links TRBV28 to TRBJ1-4; TRBD1 might be the D (5 bases). The CDR3 is made up of 16 amino acids. V was cut by 2 bases and J by 5 bases, with 15 bases left in between. Germline V lookup: CDR1 MDHEN, CDR2 SYDVKM. CDR3 DNA: TGTGCCAGCAGTTTAGCGGGGACCGGAGGAAATGAAAAACTGTTTTTT. This gives the protein CASSLAGTGGNEKLFF.

This clone was seen many times. The rearrangement links TRBV5-4 to TRBJ1-3, with a possible D match to TRBD1 (6 bases). The CDR3 runs to 14 residues. Germline V CDR1 and CDR2: SGHNT, YYREEE (reference sequence). The V gene lost 9 bases and the J gene lost 1 base, with 14 bases spanning the gap. The CDR3 loop is CATEQGASGNTIYF. Written as DNA, the CDR3 is TGTGCCACCGAACAGGGAGCGTCTGGAAACACCATATATTTT.

This clone was observed at least ten times. The gene calls are TRBV28 and TRBJ2-4; TRBD1 agrees at 10 bases. There are 11 residues in the CDR3. From germline, CDR1 is MDHEN and CDR2 SYDVKM. V was pared by 7 bases and J by 11 bases, with 2 bases of the junction left unmatched. The CDR3 region is CASKGTGVQYF. The CDR3 DNA follows: TGTGCCAGCAAGGGGACAGGGGTTCAGTACTTC.

The chain uses TRBV5-4 and TRBJ1-1; D may be TRBD1 (5 bases). Trimming took off 4 bases at V and 5 bases at J, with 18 bases between the two ends. The CDR3 spans 15 residues. Germline values: CDR1 SGHNT, CDR2 YYREEE (reference sequence). DNA for the CDR3: TGTGCCAGCAGCCAAGACCCCGGGGCGTGGACTGAAGCTTTCTTT. This gives the protein CASSQDPGAWTEAFF.

This clone turned up a few times. J is TRBJ2-7 and V is TRBV7-3; the D is unclear. The length of the CDR3 is 15 residues. In germline, CDR1 is SGHTA, CDR2 FQGTGA. Trimming left V 2 bases short and J 2 bases short, with 13 bases between. DNA of the CDR3: TGTGCCAGCAGCTTAGGCCGGGCAGTCACCTACGAGCAGTACTTC. Translation gives CASSLGRAVTYEQYF.

The genes are TRBV7-2 and TRBJ2-1; no definite D call. This CDR3 contains 13 residues. CDR1 is SGHTA, CDR2 FQGNSA, per germline. The V gene lost 5 bases and the J gene lost 5 bases, with 10 bases spanning the gap. CDR3 DNA sequence: TGTGCCAGCAGCCCCCAGCGTAACAATGAGCAGTTCTTC. Protein product: CASSPQRNNEQFF.

This clone has a handful of counts. The rearrangement joins TRBV27 to TRBJ2-3; no clear D. The CDR3 is 12 residues long. Germline-derived CDR1 and CDR2 are MNHEY and SMNVEV (reference sequence). Trimming shortened V by 5 bases and J by 7 bases, and 10 bases separated the two germline ends. CDR3 bases: TGTGCCAGCAGTCCTCCTTTTCATACGCAGTATTTT. The encoded protein is CASSPPFHTQYF.

This clone was recorded at least ten times. The J gene is TRBJ2-7, the V gene TRBV10-3; D not resolved. Germline lookup yields CDR1 ENHRY and CDR2 SYGVKD. This CDR3 spans 13 amino acids. Trimming shortened V by 8 bases and J by 2 bases, and 13 bases separated the two germline ends. The DNA of the CDR3 is TGTGCCATCGCCCGGACGGAAGCCTACGAGCAGTACTTC. This sequence encodes CAIARTEAYEQYF.

V and J are TRBV7-2 and TRBJ2-7; D remains unclear. The germline V and J ends were trimmed by 2 bases and 3 bases, with 14 bases remaining between them. Germline V gene lookup returns CDR1 SGHTA and CDR2 FQGNSA. This CDR3 region has 15 residues. In DNA, the CDR3 is TGTGCCAGCAGCTTATATTGGACGCAGAGCTACGAGCAGTACTTC. It is translated as CASSLYWTQSYEQYF.

This clone was seen more than once but under ten times. The chain employs TRBV2 and TRBJ2-1, with 12 bases that match TRBD2. CDR1 is SNHLY, CDR2 FYNNEI, per germline. This CDR3 comprises 15 residues. After removal of 4 bases from V and 6 bases from J, the junction contained 4 bases not matched to a gene. CDR3: CASSGLAGAPNEQFF. CDR3 DNA sequence: TGTGCCAGCAGTGGACTAGCGGGAGCACCCAATGAGCAGTTCTTC.

The chain uses TRBV5-6 and TRBJ2-1; 9 bases are shared with TRBD1. V lost 2 bases, J lost 3 bases, and 6 bases stayed unmatched. The germline gives CDR1 SGHDT, CDR2 YYEEEE. This CDR3 is built from 16 residues. This CDR3 reads CASSFGGQGNYNEQFF. DNA of the CDR3: TGTGCCAGCAGCTTCGGCGGACAGGGGAACTACAATGAGCAGTTCTTC.

V is TRBV7-9 and J is TRBJ1-4, with D possibly matching TRBD1 (6 bases). V was cut by 5 bases and J by 7 bases, with 17 bases left in between. CDR3 length: 15 residues. From germline, CDR1 is SEHNR and CDR2 FQNEAQ (reference sequence). CDR3 region: CASSIQGQVSEKLFF. The DNA for the CDR3 is TGTGCCAGCAGCATACAGGGACAAGTGAGTGAAAAACTGTTTTTT. Combining the CDR3 with reference TRBV7-9 and TRBJ1-4 gives the whole variable domain DTGVSQNPRHKITKRGQNVTFRCDPISEHNRLYWYRQTLGQGPEFLTYFQNEAQLEKSRLLSDRFSAERPKGSFSTLEIQRTEQGDSAMYLCASSIQGQVSEKLFFGSGTQLSVL.

This rearrangement joins TRBV28 to TRBJ2-2; TRBD2 matches at 11 bases. The CDR3 contains 15 residues. From germline, CDR1 is MDHEN and CDR2 SYDVKM. Trimming at V came to 11 bases and at J to 6 bases, leaving 11 bases not matched to a gene. CDR3 nucleotide sequence: TGTGCCTGCCAGACTAGCGGGATTAGAGCCGGGGAGCTGTTTTTT. Translated, it gives CACQTSGIRAGELFF.

The chain has TRBV4-1 and TRBJ2-3, with no clear D. V was shortened by 2 bases and J by 4 bases, with 16 bases between the two germline ends. In germline, CDR1 is MGHRA, CDR2 YSYEKL. The CDR3 is 16 residues long. CDR3 coding DNA: TGCGCCAGCAGCCAAACTTTCGCACAGCTACCAGATACGCAGTATTTT. Translated: CASSQTFAQLPDTQYF.

The chain uses TRBV7-2 and TRBJ2-3; 7 bases map to TRBD2. This CDR3 is 16 amino acids long. Germline values: CDR1 SGHTA, CDR2 FQGNSA. Trimming cost V 2 bases and J 1 base; bases outside gene matches: 6. DNA for the CDR3: TGTGCCAGCAGCTTAAGTATAGCGGGCCGCACAGATACGCAGTATTTT. Its translation: CASSLSIAGRTDTQYF.

In this sample, this clone turned up a few times. The chain recombines TRBV28 with TRBJ2-7; D is unclear. Deletions cut 10 bases from V and 3 bases from J, with 16 bases between. This CDR3 comprises 13 residues. Germline V lookup: CDR1 MDHEN, CDR2 SYDVKM. The DNA of the CDR3 is TGTGCCACACTTACACGGAAGAACTACGAGCAGTACTTC. This encodes CATLTRKNYEQYF.

The chain employs TRBV14 and TRBJ2-7, with D maybe TRBD1 (6 bases). The CDR3 is 15 residues long. V lost 4 bases, J lost 0 bases, and 13 bases lay in between. The germline CDR1 and CDR2 sequences are SGHDN and FVKESK. The CDR3 spells CASSRQAWGSYEQYF. The CDR3 bases are TGTGCCAGCAGCCGACAGGCCTGGGGCTCCTACGAGCAGTACTTC. Full variable domain (missing parts from reference TRBV14 and TRBJ2-7): EAGVTQFPSHSVIEKGQTVTLRCDPISGHDNLYWYRRVMGKEIKFLLHFVKESKQDESGMPNNRFLAERTGGTYSTLKVQPAELEDSGVYFCASSRQAWGSYEQYFGPGTRLTVT.

This clone turned up a few times. The chain is built from TRBV6-1 and TRBJ1-1, with D perhaps TRBD1 (5 bases). The V gene's germline CDR1 is MNHNS and CDR2 SASEGT. V lost 2 bases and J lost 0, with 7 bases in between. The CDR3 loop spans 14 amino acids. The DNA for the CDR3 is TGTGCCAGCAGTGAAAGGGGCATGAACACTGAAGCTTTCTTT. Translating gives CASSERGMNTEAFF.

As for this clone: The germline gene is not matched at one end of the junction; a read error may be the cause. This CDR3 is also generated by other DNA sequences in the sample. This chain joins TRBV7-2 and TRBJ2-3, with 9 bases matching TRBD2. CDR1 SGHTA and CDR2 FQGNSA come from the germline V gene. The CDR3 extends over 17 amino acids. The CDR3 sequence: CASSFQAGGGSTDTQYF. The CDR3 DNA reads TGCGCCAGCAGCTTTCAGGCGGGAGGGGGCAGCACAGATACGCAGTATTTT. The whole variable domain, filled in from reference TRBV7-2 and TRBJ2-3, reads GAGVSQSPSNKVTEKGKDVELRCDPISGHTALYWYRQSLGQGLEFLIYFQGNSAPDKSGLPSDRFSAERTGGSVSTLTIQRTQQEDSAVYLCASSFQAGGGSTDTQYFGPGTRLTVL.

V gene TRBV5-6 combines with J gene TRBJ2-3, with no clear D. V was pared by 4 bases and J by 2 bases, with 8 bases between. The CDR3 spans 13 residues. Germline V gives CDR1 SGHDT, CDR2 YYEEEE. CDR3 sequence: CASSPSFTDTQYF. The DNA for the CDR3 is TGTGCCAGCAGCCCCTCCTTCACAGATACGCAGTATTTT.

In this sample, this clone turned up a few times. The V call is TRBV4-1, the J call TRBJ1-4; D is unresolved. CDR1 and CDR2 (germline): MGHRA, YSYEKL. V was shortened by 4 bases and J by 5 bases, with 8 bases between the two germline ends. The CDR3 runs to 13 residues. The CDR3 DNA is TGCGCCAGCAGCCGAGTGGTAAATGAAAAACTGTTTTTT. Its translation is CASSRVVNEKLFF.

This clone was detected a few times. The chain links TRBV11-2 to TRBJ2-5, with TRBD1 identical over 7 bases. The CDR3 has 14 residues. Germline trimming cut 5 bases from V and 5 bases from J; bases unmatched to any gene: 8. The germline gives CDR1 SGHAT, CDR2 FQNNGV. Here the CDR3 DNA reads TGTGCCAGCAGCCTGGAGACAGGGACGGAGACCCAGTACTTC. The encoded protein is CASSLETGTETQYF.

The rearrangement links TRBV18 to TRBJ2-7; TRBD2 agrees at 9 bases. CDR1 and CDR2 (germline): KGHSH, LQKENI. V dropped 4 bases and J dropped 7; count of bases not matched to a gene: 8. The CDR3 is 14 residues long. CDR3 sequence (DNA): TGTGCCAGCTCACTCGTAGCGGGAGTGGGGGAGCAGTACTTC. As protein: CASSLVAGVGEQYF. Based on the CDR3 plus reference TRBV18 and TRBJ2-7, the full variable domain is NAGVMQNPRHLVRRRGQEARLRCSPMKGHSHVYWYRQLPEEGLKFMVYLQKENIIDESGMPKERFSAEFPKEGPSILRIQQVVRGDSAAYFCASSLVAGVGEQYFGPGTRLTVT.

There are many counts of this clone. The chain combines TRBV27 with TRBJ1-1, with TRBD1 matching over 7 bases. Germline loops: CDR1 MNHEY, CDR2 SMNVEV (reference sequence). J lost 11 bases, V lost 5 bases, and 17 bases had no gene match. The CDR3 runs 15 residues. CDR3 DNA sequence: TGTGCCAGCAGTAGCCCTATGCGCGGGACAGTGAGCGCTTTCTTT. It specifies CASSSPMRGTVSAFF.

The chain combines TRBV28 with TRBJ2-7; D call uncertain. V dropped 2 bases and J dropped 3 bases, with 8 bases sitting between them. The CDR3 covers 13 residues. CDR1 MDHEN and CDR2 SYDVKM come from the germline V gene. The CDR3 DNA follows: TGTGCCAGCAGTTTACCAGAGTACTACGAGCAGTACTTC. Translating gives CASSLPEYYEQYF.

The DNA of the CDR3 is TGTGCCAGCAGCTTAACGCAGCGGGAAGGCGAGCAGTACTTC. Translating it yields CASSLTQREGEQYF. This chain uses TRBV7-2 with TRBJ2-7; TRBD2 matches 7 bases. V lost 2 bases and J lost 6; bases outside the gene matches: 7. Germline V CDR1 and CDR2: SGHTA, FQGNSA. The CDR3 has 14 residues.

This clone has ten or more counts. The rearrangement uses TRBV5-1 and TRBJ2-1; D not certain. The germline V gene encodes CDR1 SGHRS and CDR2 YFSETQ. CDR3 length: 16 residues. V was trimmed by 5 bases and J by 0 bases, leaving 15 bases between them. CDR3 residues: CASRLGWHSSYNEQFF. The CDR3, as DNA: TGCGCCAGCAGGCTAGGCTGGCACAGCTCCTACAATGAGCAGTTCTTC. The full variable domain, with the rest looked up from reference TRBV5-1 and TRBJ2-1, is KAGVTQTPRYLIKTRGQQVTLSCSPISGHRSVSWYQQTPGQGLQFLFEYFSETQRNKGNFPGRFSGRQFSNSRSEMNVSTLELGDSALYLCASRLGWHSSYNEQFFGPGTRLTVL.

Ten or more counts support this clone. The chain couples TRBV5-4 to TRBJ1-4; D is unresolved. This CDR3 has 15 residues. Germline V gene lookup returns CDR1 SGHNT and CDR2 YYREEE (reference sequence). Trimming removed 10 bases at V and 0 bases at J, with 16 bases between. The CDR3 spells CAFQSGGATNEKLFF. DNA for the CDR3: TGTGCCTTCCAATCTGGAGGAGCAACTAATGAAAAACTGTTTTTT.